The rows below give T cell receptor beta chains drawn from one sample of a study of T cells in Graves' hyperthyroidism and ophthalmopathy. TCRdb used MiXCR to reprocess the multiplex PCR reads, holding one entry per CDR3 protein. The sample contains a few hundred thousand distinct CDR3 sequences, less than 25% of which appear only once. The sequencing input was blood. These receptors came from a man aged 18 to 30 with Graves' hyperthyroidism. Each CDR3 is given with its conserved first and last residue. Each record gives: D gene, V gene, clone size, J gene, CDR3 DNA, CDR3 protein. The D gene is left open where the match is weak. Clone sizes are given selectively: once, few, many, or a class where the clone is expanded.

>NA|TRBV7-8|many|TRBJ1-1
TGTGCCAGCAGCTTGGGAGAAGTGGACACTGAAGCTTTCTTT
CASSLGEVDTEAFF
>TRBD1|TRBV7-9|many|TRBJ1-1
TGTGCCAGCAGTTACGGACAGGGGAACACTGAAGCTTTCTTT
CASSYGQGNTEAFF
>NA|TRBV12-3/TRBV12-4|many|TRBJ1-2
TGTGCCAGCAGTTTAAGGCCGCTCTATGGCTACACCTTC
CASSLRPLYGYTF
>NA|TRBV15|many|TRBJ1-1
TGTGCCACCAGCAGTAGGCGAGGACCCATCGGACTGGACACTGAAGCTTTCTTT
CATSSRRGPIGLDTEAFF
>NA|TRBV28|many|TRBJ1-5
TGTGCCAGCAGTGTATCGACAGGCGTTAATCAGCCCCAGCATTTT
CASSVSTGVNQPQHF
>NA|TRBV12-3/TRBV12-4|NA|TRBJ1-2
TGTGCCAGCAGGGAGTCAAACTATGGCTACACCTTC
CASRESNYGYTF
>NA|TRBV20-1|NA|TRBJ1-1
TGCAGTGCTAGAGATCCCGGGGGTCGCCGCACTGAAGCTTTCTTT
CSARDPGGRRTEAFF
>NA|TRBV18|few|TRBJ1-1
TGTGCCAGCTCGTCCAGGGTTGGGAGAATGAACACTGAAGCTTTCTTT
CASSSRVGRMNTEAFF
>TRBD1|TRBV11-1|many|TRBJ1-1
TGTGCCAGCAGCCCGGGACAGGGAAAACAAGCTTTCTTT
CASSPGQGKQAFF
>NA|TRBV4-1|many|TRBJ1-1
TGCGCCAGCAGCCACGTAGCATCAGAGAACACTGAAGCTTTCTTT
CASSHVASENTEAFF
>NA|TRBV5-1|many|TRBJ1-1
TGCGCCAGCAGCCCATCCGGGACACTGGAGAACACTGAAGCTTTCTTT
CASSPSGTLENTEAFF
>NA|TRBV13|many|TRBJ2-2
TGTGCCAGCAGCTTTAGCACAGGGAACACCGGGGAGCTGTTTTTT
CASSFSTGNTGELFF
>TRBD1|TRBV2|many|TRBJ1-2
TGTGCCAGCATGGGACAGGCGCTCGAGGGCTACACCTTC
CASMGQALEGYTF
>NA|TRBV11-2|many|TRBJ2-7
TGTGCCAGCAGACCCGACACCTCCTACGAGCAGTACTTC
CASRPDTSYEQYF
>NA|TRBV6-1|many|TRBJ1-1
TGTGCCAGCAGGGGACGGGGGGCGAACACTGAAGCTTTCTTT
CASRGRGANTEAFF
>NA|TRBV20-1|many|TRBJ2-2
TGCAGTGCCCCCTCGAGCACCGGGGAGCTGTTTTTT
CSAPSSTGELFF
>TRBD1|TRBV28|many|TRBJ1-1
TGTGCCAGCAGTCCTTCGACAGGGGGCGAAAGCACTGAAGCTTTCTTT
CASSPSTGGESTEAFF
>NA|TRBV28|many|TRBJ2-2
TGTGCCAGCAGTTTATATCAGGGGATCACCGGGGAGCTGTTTTTT
CASSLYQGITGELFF
>NA|TRBV5-1|NA|TRBJ1-1
TGCGCCAGCAGCTTATCAGTATCATTGAGTACTGAAGCTTTCTTT
CASSLSVSLSTEAFF
>NA|TRBV6-1|NA|TRBJ1-5
TGTGCCAGCAGAGGAACAGACAATCAGCCCCAGCATTTT
CASRGTDNQPQHF
>NA|TRBV5-5|NA|TRBJ1-1
TGTGTCAGCAGCTTGTGGGACACTGAAGCTTTCTTT
CVSSLWDTEAFF
>NA|TRBV28|many|TRBJ1-1
TGTGCCAGCAGTTTATTACACCCTCCTACGAACACTGAAGCTTTCTTT
CASSLLHPPTNTEAFF
>NA|TRBV6-1|many|TRBJ1-6
TGTGCCAGCACCCACGACACGAGGAATTCACCCCTCCACTTT
CASTHDTRNSPLHF
>NA|TRBV27|many|TRBJ2-6
TGTGCCAGCAGTTTATTTGGATCTGGGGCCAACGTCCTGACTTTC
CASSLFGSGANVLTF
>TRBD1|TRBV7-8|few|TRBJ2-2
TGTGCCAGCATACAGGGGGCGCGCACCGGGGAGCTGTTTTTT
CASIQGARTGELFF
>NA|TRBV2|many|TRBJ1-1
TGTGCCAGCAGTGAAGGGCGTGTGAACCCTGAAGCTTTCTTT
CASSEGRVNPEAFF
>NA|TRBV6-1|few|TRBJ1-2
TGTGCCAGCAGTGAATTGGCCGCTTCATCTGGCTACACCTTC
CASSELAASSGYTF
>TRBD2|TRBV7-9|many|TRBJ2-7
TGTGCCAGCAGCCCGAGAGTCGGGGCGGGGGATAGTCCCTACGAGCAGTACTTC
CASSPRVGAGDSPYEQYF
>NA|TRBV6-1|many|TRBJ2-2
TGTGCCAGCAGCCTCGGCAGGGTTCGGGAGCTGTTTTTT
CASSLGRVRELFF
>NA|TRBV20-1|many|TRBJ1-2
TGCAGTGCAAGGGGACCGATGAACTATGGCTACACCTTC
CSARGPMNYGYTF
>NA|TRBV9|few|TRBJ2-7
TGTGCCAGCAGCGGCGGCGAGGGGGGCTACGAGCAGTACTTC
CASSGGEGGYEQYF
>TRBD1|TRBV6-1|many|TRBJ2-7
TGTGCCAGCAGCCACAGGGGTCGAACCTACGAGCAGTACTTC
CASSHRGRTYEQYF
>NA|TRBV3-1|few|TRBJ1-2
TGTGCCAGCAGCCTCGAGGGCCCTGTTGGCTACACCTTC
CASSLEGPVGYTF
>NA|TRBV5-1|NA|TRBJ1-6
TGCGCCAGCAGCGAAAGGGTAGAATCACCCCTCCACTTT
CASSERVESPLHF
>NA|TRBV30|NA|TRBJ2-3
TGTGCCTGGATTGGGTTGGGGGCAGATACGCAGTATTTT
CAWIGLGADTQYF
>NA|TRBV11-2|many|TRBJ2-7
TGTGCCAGCAGCCCCGACAGCCTATGGGTGGAAGAGCAGTACTTC
CASSPDSLWVEEQYF
>TRBD2|TRBV9|NA|TRBJ2-2
TGTGCCAGCAGAAAAGCGGGGGCCAACACCGGGGAGCTGTTTTTT
CASRKAGANTGELFF
>NA|TRBV11-1|many|TRBJ1-1
TGTGCCAGCCACCGGGACTGGGGACAAGACACTGAAGCTTTCTTT
CASHRDWGQDTEAFF
>NA|TRBV2|NA|TRBJ2-7
TGTGCCAGCAGTGTCCGACCCCTCCCCCGGGCCCTCTCCTACGAGCAGTACTTC
CASSVRPLPRALSYEQYF
>TRBD1|TRBV4-2|once|TRBJ1-5
TGTGCCAGCAGCCCCTTCAGTGGGACAGATAGCCAGCCCCAGCATTTT
CASSPFSGTDSQPQHF
>NA|TRBV4-1|NA|TRBJ2-2
TGCGCCAGCAGCCCCTGGACTTTCGGCGGCACCGGGGAGCTGTTTTTT
CASSPWTFGGTGELFF
>NA|TRBV12-3/TRBV12-4|NA|TRBJ1-5
TGTGCCAGCAGTTTAGGGATTCGGGATCAGCCCCAGCATTTT
CASSLGIRDQPQHF
>NA|TRBV6-1|many|TRBJ2-2
TGTGCCAGCAGAAAAGATTCGCCCAGCGTCGGGGAGCTGTTTTTT
CASRKDSPSVGELFF
>TRBD1|TRBV7-9|many|TRBJ2-2
TGTGCCAGCAGCGCCACAGGGGGAGGCGGCGGGGAGCTGTTTTTT
CASSATGGGGGELFF
>NA|TRBV13|many|TRBJ2-5
TGTGCCAGCAGCTTAAGACAGGCGGGGGAGACCCAGTACTTC
CASSLRQAGETQYF
>NA|TRBV2|many|TRBJ1-5
TGTGCCAGCAGTGAACTTACAGGTAGCAATCAGCCCCAGCATTTT
CASSELTGSNQPQHF
>NA|TRBV27|NA|TRBJ1-1
TGTGCCAGCAGCTCCCCGGGGGAGTTTGAAGCTTTCTTT
CASSSPGEFEAFF
>NA|TRBV20-1|NA|TRBJ1-1
TGCAGTGCTAGGGGAGCGGGGGGCTCCATGAACACTGAAGCTTTCTTT
CSARGAGGSMNTEAFF
>NA|TRBV2|many|TRBJ1-5
TGTGCCAGCCAAGGACAGACACTCAATCAGCCCCAGCATTTT
CASQGQTLNQPQHF
>TRBD1|TRBV20-1|NA|TRBJ2-7
TGCAGTGCTAGAGATTGGGACAGTGCCTACGAGCAGTACTTC
CSARDWDSAYEQYF
>TRBD1|TRBV27|many|TRBJ1-1
TGTGCCAGCAGCCAGCAGGACAGGGGTGGTGAAGCTTTCTTT
CASSQQDRGGEAFF
>NA|TRBV5-4|few|TRBJ1-5
TGTGCCAGCAGCTTGCCCCCACGGACAAGGAATGAGGAGCCCCAGCATTTT
CASSLPPRTRNEEPQHF
>NA|TRBV30|NA|TRBJ1-4
TGTGCCTGGAGTGTCACAGGGTCTAATGAAAAACTGTTTTTT
CAWSVTGSNEKLFF
>TRBD2|TRBV10-3|NA|TRBJ2-5
TGTGCCATCAGTGAGGGGAGCGGGGGGCCGAGACAAGAGACCCAGTACTTC
CAISEGSGGPRQETQYF